The 25 T cell receptor beta chains below all came from one sample that was sequenced in a study of blood T cells in healthy people across ages. Primed by a sample-barcoded 5' primer and a J-beta primer mix, a second PCR proceeded for about 7 to 11 cycles. MiXCR, run by TCRdb on the 5' RACE reads, gives a single entry per CDR3 protein. The table includes 500,000 to 650,000 distinct CDR3 sequences, about 29% detected once. The data also belong to a second study, concerning T cells of mothers and their children.

The sequencing input was blood. These receptors originate from a boy aged 2-9 years in good health.

This clonotype showed up just a few times. The CDR3 reads CASSLDKGRNNEQFF. The CDR3 DNA follows: TGTGCCAGCAGCTTAGACAAGGGCCGAAACAATGAGCAGTTCTTC. The chain carries TRBV7-9 and TRBJ2-5; no clear D. The DNA end favors TRBJ2-1, so the J call may be wrong. The CDR3 is 15 amino acids. CDR1 and CDR2 from the germline V gene are SEHNR and FQNEAQ (reference sequence).

The CDR3 DNA follows: TGCGCCAGCAGCCAAATCCGGGAGGGCCCCGATACGCAGTATTTT. It yields the protein CASSQIREGPDTQYF. This sequence joins TRBV4-3 and TRBJ2-3; 8 positions agree with TRBD2. Germline lookup yields CDR1 LGHNA and CDR2 YSLEER. This CDR3 comprises 15 residues. V shed 2 bases, J shed 6 bases, and the junction held 7 bases outside the gene matches.

This clonotype was counted a few times. The chain recombines TRBV2 with TRBJ1-2; no clear D gene. The V gene lost 8 bases and the J gene lost 8 bases, with 18 bases spanning the gap. The germline V gene has CDR1 SNHLY and CDR2 FYNNEI. This CDR3 comprises 13 residues. CDR3 residues: CASPPGEGDGYTF. The CDR3, as DNA: TGTGCCAGCCCGCCCGGAGAGGGCGACGGCTACACCTTC. Complete variable domain (other parts from reference TRBV2 and TRBJ1-2): EPEVTQTPSHQVTQMGQEVILRCVPISNHLYFYWYRQILGQKVEFLVSFYNNEISEKSEIFDDQFSVERPDGSNFTLKIRSTKLEDSAMYFCASPPGEGDGYTFGSGTRLTVV.

This clonotype was picked up many times. This chain connects TRBV18 to TRBJ1-2; no reliable D call. The CDR3 runs to 14 residues. Germline CDR1 is KGHSH and CDR2 is LQKENI. The V and J ends lost 2 bases and 0 bases respectively, with 7 bases between them. The CDR3 sequence: CASSPGGANYGYTF. The CDR3 region has the DNA TGTGCCAGCTCACCAGGAGGAGCTAACTATGGCTACACCTTC. Complete variable domain (other parts from reference TRBV18 and TRBJ1-2): NAGVMQNPRHLVRRRGQEARLRCSPMKGHSHVYWYRQLPEEGLKFMVYLQKENIIDESGMPKERFSAEFPKEGPSILRIQQVVRGDSAAYFCASSPGGANYGYTFGSGTRLTVV.

The chain recombines TRBV12-3 or TRBV12-4 with TRBJ1-4; TRBD1 might be the D (5 bases). The V gene lost 4 bases and the J gene lost 7 bases, with 13 bases spanning the gap. This CDR3 comprises 14 residues. CDR3 sequence: CASSWGVRGEKLFF. Written as DNA, the CDR3 is TGTGCCAGCAGTTGGGGCGTGAGGGGTGAAAAACTGTTTTTT.

CDR3 in amino acids: CASSQGPKGVQYF. CDR3 in DNA: TGTGCCAGCAGCCAAGGGCCGAAAGGCGTCCAGTACTTC. The chain carries TRBV14 and TRBJ2-5; D is ambiguous. The CDR3 spans 13 residues. Germline values: CDR1 SGHDN, CDR2 FVKESK. The germline V and J ends were trimmed by 1 base and 10 bases, with 13 bases remaining between them.

This clonotype was counted between two and nine times. The V call is TRBV6-5, the J call TRBJ2-5, with a weak D call TRBD1 (5 bases). The CDR3 extends over 14 amino acids. V dropped 6 bases and J dropped 1 base, with 12 bases sitting between them. CDR1 and CDR2 (germline): MNHEY, SVGAGI. CDR3: CASRMSGFQETQYF. CDR3 bases: TGTGCCAGCAGAATGTCAGGGTTCCAAGAGACCCAGTACTTC.

This chain joins TRBV29-1 and TRBJ2-5; 10 bases align to TRBD2. The DNA matches TRBJ2-1 better at its end, which makes the J call doubtful. The CDR3 sequence is 12 residues long. From germline, CDR1 is SQVTM and CDR2 ANQGSEA. The CDR3 reads CSVALAGAEQFF. The CDR3 nucleotides are TGCAGCGTTGCGCTAGCGGGGGCTGAGCAGTTCTTC.

The table lists this clonotype with a few counts. The gene calls are TRBV7-2 and TRBJ2-2; D is possibly TRBD2 (6 bases). The CDR3 is 18 residues long. Germline CDR1 and CDR2: SGHTA and FQGNSA. V was clipped by 3 bases and J by 0 bases, with 17 bases between them. CDR3 residues: CASSLARFGGSNTGELFF. CDR3 nucleotide sequence: TGTGCCAGCAGCTTGGCCCGTTTTGGGGGGTCGAACACCGGGGAGCTGTTTTTT.

This sequence joins TRBV12-3 or TRBV12-4 and TRBJ2-1; TRBD1 aligns across 7 bases. V dropped 0 bases and J dropped 0; count of bases not matched to a gene: 5. The CDR3 extends over 17 amino acids. CDR3: CASSLALTGSSYNEQFF. The CDR3 DNA follows: TGTGCCAGCAGTTTAGCCCTGACAGGGAGCTCCTACAATGAGCAGTTCTTC.

The V gene is TRBV14, the J gene TRBJ1-1; 7 nucleotides agree with TRBD1. Germline V gene sequence: CDR1 SGHDN, CDR2 FVKESK. This CDR3 has 15 residues. V gave up 4 bases and J gave up 10 bases; unmatched junction bases: 15. As DNA, the CDR3 is TGTGCCAGCAGCCCCGCCGGGACAGTTTCGGTGGGAGCTTTCTTT. As protein: CASSPAGTVSVGAFF.

This clonotype was seen a few times. The rearrangement uses TRBV27 and TRBJ2-4, with D possibly matching TRBD2 (5 bases). The CDR3 contains 12 residues. Trimming stripped 5 bases from V and 7 bases from J, with 9 bases between. The germline V gene encodes CDR1 MNHEY and CDR2 SMNVEV (reference sequence). CDR3 coding DNA: TGTGCCAGCAGTAGCTCGGGGAACATTCAGTACTTC. Amino acids: CASSSSGNIQYF.

This chain connects TRBV15 to TRBJ2-4; possibly TRBD1 or TRBD2 for D (5 bases each). Germline V lookup: CDR1 LNHNV, CDR2 YYDKDF (reference sequence). CDR3 length: 17 residues. V was shortened by 4 bases and J by 3 bases, with 19 bases between the two germline ends. The CDR3 sequence is CATSISGTPVGKNIQYF. In DNA, the CDR3 is TGTGCCACCAGCATTAGTGGGACCCCCGTGGGCAAAAACATTCAGTACTTC.

The chain recombines TRBV4-3 with TRBJ2-3; TRBD2 agrees at 7 bases. Trimming at V came to 0 bases and at J to 6 bases, leaving 6 bases not matched to a gene. This CDR3 contains 15 residues. The germline V gene has CDR1 LGHNA and CDR2 YSLEER. The DNA for the CDR3 is TGCGCCAGCAGCCAAGACGTACTAGCGTGGGATACGCAGTATTTT. Protein: CASSQDVLAWDTQYF.

This clonotype has a count of ten or more. This chain joins TRBV12-3 or TRBV12-4 and TRBJ1-4; D remains unclear. The CDR3 extends over 12 amino acids. Trimming cost V 6 bases and J 5 bases, with 7 bases left between them. CDR3 amino acids: CASRSGNEKLFF. In nucleotides, the CDR3 is TGTGCCAGCAGGTCGGGAAATGAAAAACTGTTTTTT.

V gene TRBV19 combines with J gene TRBJ2-4; unclear D gene. From germline, CDR1 is LNHDA and CDR2 SQIVND (reference sequence). The CDR3 runs 16 residues. V was cut by 5 bases and J by 2 bases, with 16 bases left in between. Written as DNA, the CDR3 is TGTGCCAGTAGTCCCCTCCGGTTAGGGACCAAAAACATTCAGTACTTC. Translated: CASSPLRLGTKNIQYF.

The rearrangement links TRBV11-2 to TRBJ2-5; D remains unclear. CDR3 length: 13 amino acids. V was pared by 5 bases and J by 6 bases, with 13 bases between. Germline CDR1 SGHAT, CDR2 FQNNGV. Here the CDR3 reads CASSPEPLKTQYF. The CDR3 DNA reads TGTGCCAGCAGCCCCGAGCCTTTGAAGACCCAGTACTTC.

There are a few counts of this clonotype. The chain recombines TRBV5-1 with TRBJ2-3; 10 nucleotides line up with TRBD2. J lost 0 bases, V lost 4 bases, and 5 bases had no gene match. Germline CDR1 and CDR2: SGHRS and YFSETQ. The CDR3 covers 16 residues. CDR3 sequence: CASSQGLATSTDTQYF. The CDR3 DNA follows: TGCGCCAGCAGCCAGGGACTAGCGACTAGCACAGATACGCAGTATTTT.

V gene TRBV15 combines with J gene TRBJ1-1, with D possibly being TRBD1 (6 bases). The CDR3 has 18 residues. Trimming shortened V by 5 bases and J by 6 bases, and 28 bases separated the two germline ends. Germline CDR1 and CDR2: LNHNV and YYDKDF (reference sequence). In nucleotides, the CDR3 is TGTGCCACCAGCCTTCCCGGGGGGGCCAGACTTGGAGGCTCTGAAGCTTTCTTT. Amino acid sequence: CATSLPGGARLGGSEAFF.

The J gene is TRBJ2-4, the V gene TRBV5-1; 9 positions agree with TRBD1. V was pared by 1 base and J by 2 bases, with 16 bases of the junction left unmatched. The CDR3 covers 20 residues. The germline gives CDR1 SGHRS, CDR2 YFSETQ. The CDR3: CASSLPRTGVSGGTKNIQYF. CDR3 in DNA: TGCGCCAGCAGCTTGCCCAGGACAGGGGTGTCAGGGGGAACCAAAAACATTCAGTACTTC.

Only a few counts were recorded for this clonotype. At one boundary the junction diverges from the germline segment, which might be a read error. V and J are TRBV29-1 and TRBJ1-1; D uncertain. The CDR3 contains 12 residues. CDR1 is SQVTM, CDR2 ANQGSEA, per germline. CDR3: CSVGTANTEASF. CDR3 sequence (DNA): TGCAGCGTTGGAACGGCGAACACTGAAGCTTCCTTT.

In this sample, this clonotype turned up a few times. The V and J genes are TRBV6-1 and TRBJ2-7, with TRBD1 matching 7 bases. The CDR3 is 13 residues long. Per the germline V gene, CDR1 is MNHNS and CDR2 is SASEGT. V lost 6 bases and J lost 4; bases outside the gene matches: 6. DNA of the CDR3: TGTGCCAGCAGCACGACAGGGAGATACGAGCAGTACTTC. Protein: CASSTTGRYEQYF.

The V gene is TRBV5-1, the J gene TRBJ2-3; D may be TRBD2 (5 bases). The CDR3 is 14 residues long. V lost 0 bases to trimming and J lost 4 bases, with 9 bases between them. CDR1 and CDR2 (germline): SGHRS, YFSETQ. Here the CDR3 reads CASSLVGDADTQYF. CDR3 DNA: TGCGCCAGCAGCTTGGTCGGGGATGCAGATACGCAGTATTTT.

Comments on this clonotype: Its ends do not fully match the called genes, so a read error is possible. This chain joins TRBV15 and TRBJ2-3; 8 nucleotides line up with TRBD1. The length of the CDR3 is 15 residues. CDR1 LNHNV and CDR2 YYDKDF come from the germline V gene (reference sequence). The CDR3 DNA follows: TGTGCCACCAGCGCAACCGGGACAGGCACAGATACGCAGTATTTC. Protein product: CATSATGTGTDTQYF.

The CDR3, as DNA: TGCAGCGTTGGACAGGGGGCGCGGGATACGCAGTATTTT. Its protein product is CSVGQGARDTQYF. The J gene is TRBJ2-3, the V gene TRBV29-1; TRBD1 matches 10 bases. Per the germline V gene, CDR1 is SQVTM and CDR2 is ANQGSEA. The junction had 4 bases not matched to a gene; V was cut back by 4 bases and J by 6 bases. The CDR3 sequence is 13 residues long.